This TCR beta chain derives from a study of blood T cells in healthy people across ages (dated by TCRdb to 2013 to 2016). Turning to the overall study: Template switching captured roughly one uniquely barcoded TCR beta cDNA molecule per two T cells in model experiments. To track age-related changes in TCR beta repertoire diversity, the study relied on deep sequencing normalized with unique cDNA molecular identifiers. The donors were divided into four age groups: young (average roughly 15 years), middle-aged (about 41), aged (around 67) and long-lived (82). Using the same blood draw, the study looked at two additional independent replicas of 1 million unique cDNA reads for two donors, one aged 18 to 30 and the other aged 80 or older. Results the study describes overall, beyond this receptor: Observed TCR beta diversity correlated strongly with the percentage of naive T cells measured by flow cytometry. The CMV infection status of donors was not known, potentially confounding age-related changes in expanded clonotypes. Bulk unsorted PBMC profiling prevented conclusive comparison of naive and antigen-experienced compartments. Observed TCR beta diversity per million T cells fell roughly linearly with age, and a significant reduction was already apparent by age around 39. Estimates of total diversity based on one million sequenced T cells were considered lower bounds and underestimates. Compared with the aged group, more naive CD4+ T cells, fewer expanded clones and increased TCR diversity were shown by the long-lived group, suggesting age selection.

About this clonotype: The specificity of this receptor is unknown. Base qualities are not provided; no much larger clone lies one nucleotide away.

Library preparation employed 5' RACE. TCRdb records Illumina HiSeq 2500 as the sequencer. A second PCR of about 7 to 12 cycles was run with a J-beta primer mix and a sample-barcoded 5' primer. A unique molecular identifier was introduced onto each TCR beta cDNA molecule by a template-switch 5' adaptor carrying 12 random nucleotides. Each sample yielded at least 2.5 million CDR3-containing paired-end reads. The Mint cDNA synthesis kit, primed by a TRBC-specific oligonucleotide, was used to synthesize first-strand cDNA from all RNA. All cDNA was treated with uracil-DNA glycosylase and then went through a first 18-cycle PCR with the universal primers M1SS and BC2_uni_R. On the authors' methods: Each sample was normalized by randomly selecting 1 million high-quality reads, each carrying a distinct molecular identifier. Instead of being binned into consensus sequences, reads that shared molecular identifiers were thrown out. CDR3 identification, clonotype clustering and error correction used MiTCR with a Q25 quality threshold and the strictest error-elimination algorithm. A nonparametric unseen species model with Euler transformation was used to estimate a lower bound on total TCR beta diversity. Using fastp trimming at Q25 and MiXCR clonotype assembly, TCRdb reanalyzed the public sequencing data and kept in-frame beta chains. Each entry is one CDR3 protein sequence, shown with its most common DNA and genes. For this entry, the V and J calls and clone size follow TCRdb and not the study's own pipeline. A total of 600,000 to 900,000 distinct CDR3 sequences appear in this sample, around a quarter of them only once. The ten largest make up around 2.9% of the sample.

The germline V gene yields MNHNS for CDR1 and SASEGT for CDR2. The CDR3 covers 13 residues, taking in both the cysteine and the phenylalanine. Of all the DNA, just the CDR3 is kept, 39 bases in frame from base 1. The roughly 39 donors, aged about 6 to 100 years, were systemically healthy Caucasian individuals from Russia. Each donor gave roughly 11 milliliters of peripheral blood, drawn into EDTA-treated Vacutainer tubes. Ficoll-Paque density-gradient centrifugation was used to isolate PBMCs, with at least 6 million obtained per sample. Trizol reagent was used to extract total RNA from PBMCs, with at least 5 micrograms per sample. For every donor, flow cytometry on a PBMC aliquot measured the percentage of naive CD45RAhigh/CD27high T cells. These records were also assigned to another study, of T cells of mothers and their children. The second study, in turn, reports: Nine systemically healthy Caucasian individuals, comprising three mothers and their six children, were included as donors. cDNA synthesis consumed the entire amount of extracted RNA, loaded at about 1.6 ug RNA in each 15 ul reaction. Sample barcodes and 2-4 random nucleotides were added via the M1S primer in the second PCR. Over 9.5 million TCR beta CDR3 reads were obtained for each mother, and 2.5 million to 3 million reads were obtained for each child. Thymic selection similarly shapes TCR recombination output in related and unrelated pairs, with minor effect from inherited differences. Related mother-child pairs always showed normalized repertoire overlap that was slightly higher than in unrelated mother-child pairs, though the difference was never significant. No persistent microchimeric T cell clones were found, with a detection sensitivity of approximately 100 clones per million clonotypes. Deep NGS was used in the study to compare the TCR beta repertoires of mothers and children and to look for features that separate related mother-child pairs from unrelated individuals. Mothers averaged approximately 41 +/- 4 years of age and children averaged about 10 +/- 4 years. After adapter ligation was performed with NEBNext reagents, the libraries were sequenced on an Illumina HiSeq 2000 with 100+100 nt paired-end reads. To avoid cross-contamination, the mother libraries and the child libraries were prepared a month apart and sequenced in separate runs. Each donor had between about 450,000 and 2,100,000 distinct TCR beta clonotypes identified. Naive TCR beta clonotypes were estimated from low-frequency clonotypes matched to each donor's FACS-determined naive share, without sorting.

The material sequenced was blood. The chain couples TRBV6-1 to TRBJ2-5; 7 bases in between match TRBD1. TRBJ2-7 explains the end of the DNA better; the J call may be wrong. The TCR comes from a boy younger than 18 in good health. The CDR3: CASRGQNLYEQYF. The DNA sequence is given as TGTGCCAGCAGGGGACAGAACTTGTACGAGCAGTACTTC.